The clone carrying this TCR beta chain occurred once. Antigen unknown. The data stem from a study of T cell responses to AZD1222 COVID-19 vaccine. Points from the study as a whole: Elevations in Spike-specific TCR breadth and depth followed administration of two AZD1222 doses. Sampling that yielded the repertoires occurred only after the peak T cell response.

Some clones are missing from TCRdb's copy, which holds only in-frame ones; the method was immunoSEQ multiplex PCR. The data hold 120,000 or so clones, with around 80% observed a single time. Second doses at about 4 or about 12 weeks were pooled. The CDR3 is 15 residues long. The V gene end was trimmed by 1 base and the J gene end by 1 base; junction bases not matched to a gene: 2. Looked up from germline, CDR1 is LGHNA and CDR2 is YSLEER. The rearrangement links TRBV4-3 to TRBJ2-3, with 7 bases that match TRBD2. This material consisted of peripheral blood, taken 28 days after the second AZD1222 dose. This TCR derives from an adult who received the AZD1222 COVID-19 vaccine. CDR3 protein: CASSQVSGGTDTQYF. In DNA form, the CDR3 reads TGCGCCAGCAGCCAAGTGAGCGGGGGCACAGATACGCAGTATTTT.